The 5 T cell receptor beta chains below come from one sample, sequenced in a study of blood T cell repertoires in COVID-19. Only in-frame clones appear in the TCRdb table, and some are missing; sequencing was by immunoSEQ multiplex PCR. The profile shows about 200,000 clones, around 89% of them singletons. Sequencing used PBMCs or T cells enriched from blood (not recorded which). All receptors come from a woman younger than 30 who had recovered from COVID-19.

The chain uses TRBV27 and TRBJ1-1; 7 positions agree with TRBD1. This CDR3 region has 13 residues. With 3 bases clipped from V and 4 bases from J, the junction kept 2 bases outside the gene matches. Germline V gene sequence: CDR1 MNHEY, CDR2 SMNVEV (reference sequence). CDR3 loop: CASSLGTVTEAFF. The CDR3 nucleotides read TGTGCCAGCAGTTTGGGGACAGTCACTGAAGCTTTCTTT.

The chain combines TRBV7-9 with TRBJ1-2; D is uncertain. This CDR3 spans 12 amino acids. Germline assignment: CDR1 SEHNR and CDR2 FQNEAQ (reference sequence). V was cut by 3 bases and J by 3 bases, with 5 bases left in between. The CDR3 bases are TGTGCCAGCAGCTTGAGGGACTATGGCTACACCTTC. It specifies CASSLRDYGYTF.

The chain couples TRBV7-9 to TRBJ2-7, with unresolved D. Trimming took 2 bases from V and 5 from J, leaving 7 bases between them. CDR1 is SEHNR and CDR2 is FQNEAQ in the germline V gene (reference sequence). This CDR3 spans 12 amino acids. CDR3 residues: CASSLSPDEQYF. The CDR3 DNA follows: TGTGCCAGCAGCTTAAGTCCGGACGAGCAGTACTTC.

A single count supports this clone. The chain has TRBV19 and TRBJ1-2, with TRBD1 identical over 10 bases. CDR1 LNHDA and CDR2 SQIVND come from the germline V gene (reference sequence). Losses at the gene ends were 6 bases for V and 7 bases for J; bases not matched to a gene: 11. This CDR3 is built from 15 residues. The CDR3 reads CASRITGTGVGGYTF. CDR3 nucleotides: TGTGCCAGTAGGATAACCGGGACAGGGGTAGGTGGCTACACCTTC. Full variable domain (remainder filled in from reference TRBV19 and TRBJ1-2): DGGITQSPKYLFRKEGQNVTLSCEQNLNHDAMYWYRQDPGQGLRLIYYSQIVNDFQKGDIAEGYSVSREKKESFPLTVTSAQKNPTAFYLCASRITGTGVGGYTFGSGTRLTVV.

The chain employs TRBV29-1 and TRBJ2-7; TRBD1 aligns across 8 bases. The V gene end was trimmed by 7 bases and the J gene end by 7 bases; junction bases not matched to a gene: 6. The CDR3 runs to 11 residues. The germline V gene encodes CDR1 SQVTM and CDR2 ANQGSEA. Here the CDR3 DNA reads TGCAGCGGCGGGACAGGCATGGAGCAGTACTTC. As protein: CSGGTGMEQYF.